This paragraph covers one T cell receptor (beta chain) sequence. Its antigen is currently not known. No much larger clone is present one base from it, and per-base qualities are unavailable. This sample is drawn from a study of response to subunit inactivated influenza vaccine listed by TCRdb under 2018. Looking at the study overall: To follow how T cells responded to a trivalent subunit inactivated influenza vaccine, the researchers relied on deep quantitative profiling of the T cell receptor repertoire.

The V end gives up 6 bases and the J end 4 bases, leaving 7 bases in the junction not matched to a gene. CDR1 and CDR2, per the germline V gene, are MDHEN and SYDVKM. Including cysteine and phenylalanine, the CDR3 has 15 amino acids. Only the CDR3 DNA stays, 45 bases, in frame from base 1. Receptors were amplified or captured by RT-PCR. The sequencing machine was an Illumina HiSeq 2500. TCRdb trimmed public reads at Q25 via fastp, called clones via MiXCR and kept in-frame beta chains. Identical CDR3 proteins give one entry, which carries the most common genes and DNA. For this sample there are around 470,000 distinct CDR3 sequences; 6% to 9% appear just once. The ten largest clonotypes hold around 13% of the sample. The study at large found these results: According to the authors, only a limited number of new T cells may be recruited by each seasonal influenza vaccination.

The specimen was PBMCs from blood, collected around 25 months after vaccination. The receptor was derived from a man between 50 and 75 years old who received an inactivated influenza vaccine. Donor details come from another sample of the same person, matched by shared clones. The rearrangement combines TRBV28 with TRBJ1-2; a stretch of 11 junction bases matches TRBD1. The CDR3 amino acid sequence is: CASSTGQGVIYGYTF. The sequenced DNA is TGTGCCAGCAGCACGGGACAGGGGGTGATCTATGGCTACACCTTC.